This T cell receptor (beta chain) was retrieved from a study of cytomegalovirus exposure and HLA in healthy donors. The CDR3 consists of 14 residues. The germline CDR1 and CDR2 sequences are SGHNT and YYREEE (reference sequence). V was clipped by 0 bases and J by 4 bases, with 8 bases between them. 13 Jbeta primers and 60 Vbeta primers were used for the PCR. Original processing notes: About 12 million shared chains were among the roughly 80 million unique TCR beta chains that a later analysis counted. Using immunoSEQ multiplex PCR, the repertoire was profiled, and TCRdb retains in-frame clones only, with some absent. That table supplies the V and J calls and clone size; D and trimming were determined from the DNA. The table has some 140,000 clones, under 85% seen once. Broader study findings: Solely CMV serostatus was available to characterize immune exposure. The authors judged a highly shared variant cluster likely a sequencing artifact. The majority of CMV-associated TCR beta chains were reported as apparently HLA-restricted in a later analysis.

Concerning this clone: Its antigen is currently unknown.

The chain is built from TRBV5-4 and TRBJ2-1; tentative D call: TRBD2 (5 bases). The receptor was derived from a man between 18 and 29 years old in good health and CMV-seronegative. Sequencing was performed on PBMCs. The CDR3 is CASSLGRGYNEQFF. The CDR3 bases are TGTGCCAGCAGCTTGGGTCGGGGATACAATGAGCAGTTCTTC.